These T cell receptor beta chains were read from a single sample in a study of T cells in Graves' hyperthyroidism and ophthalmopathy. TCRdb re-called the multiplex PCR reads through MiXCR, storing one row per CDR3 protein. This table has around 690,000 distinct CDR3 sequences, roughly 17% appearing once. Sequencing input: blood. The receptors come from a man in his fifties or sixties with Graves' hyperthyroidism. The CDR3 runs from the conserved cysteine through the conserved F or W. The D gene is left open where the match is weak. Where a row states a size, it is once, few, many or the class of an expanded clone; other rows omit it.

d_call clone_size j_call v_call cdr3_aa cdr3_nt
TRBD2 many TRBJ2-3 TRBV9 CASSTLAGGADTQYF TGTGCCAGCAGCACCCTAGCGGGGGGGGCAGATACGCAGTATTTT
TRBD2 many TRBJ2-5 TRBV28 CASSLGQSAGVATQYF TGTGCCAGCAGTTTAGGACAATCAGCGGGAGTCGCGACCCAGTACTTC
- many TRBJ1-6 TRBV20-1 CSARAHPGADSPLHF TGCAGTGCTAGAGCTCATCCGGGGGCTGATTCACCCCTCCACTTT
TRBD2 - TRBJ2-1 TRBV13 CASSLKGSGRGNEQFF TGTGCCAGCAGCCTCAAGGGTAGCGGGCGAGGCAATGAGCAGTTCTTC
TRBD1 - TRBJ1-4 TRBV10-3 CAISGGQGNEKLFF TGTGCCATCAGTGGGGGACAGGGAAATGAAAAACTGTTTTTT
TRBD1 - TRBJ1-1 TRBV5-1 CASSSDRGRDTEAFF TGCGCCAGCAGCTCGGACAGGGGGCGTGACACTGAAGCTTTCTTT
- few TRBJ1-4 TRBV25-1 CASSDRGGPNEKLFF TGTGCCAGCAGTGACAGGGGAGGTCCTAATGAAAAACTGTTTTTT
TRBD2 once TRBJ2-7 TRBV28 CASSLGGSGRNEQYF TGTGCCAGCAGTTTGGGGGGTAGCGGGCGGAACGAGCAGTACTTC
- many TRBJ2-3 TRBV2 CASSEGTMSADTQYF TGTGCCAGCAGTGAAGGGACCATGAGCGCAGATACGCAGTATTTT
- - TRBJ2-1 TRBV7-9 CASSPPRYNEQFF TGTGCCAGCAGCCCCCCCCGATACAATGAGCAGTTCTTC
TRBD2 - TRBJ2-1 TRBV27 CDSSSIPGLPYNEQCF TGTGACAGCAGTTCCATCCCGGGACTACCCTACAATGAGCAGTGCTTC
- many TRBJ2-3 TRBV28 CASSTWKESTDTQYF TGTGCCAGCAGTACCTGGAAGGAGAGCACAGATACGCAGTATTTT
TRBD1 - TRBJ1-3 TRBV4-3 CASSLGDRVFGNTIYF TGCGCCAGCAGCCTCGGTGACAGGGTATTTGGAAACACCATATATTTT
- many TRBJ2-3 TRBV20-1 CSARGLAATDTQYF TGCAGTGCTAGAGGGCTAGCCGCCACAGATACGCAGTATTTT
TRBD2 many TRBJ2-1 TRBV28 CASSLGTSGVRSYNEQFF TGTGCCAGCAGTTTAGGGACTAGTGGGGTACGCTCCTACAATGAGCAGTTCTTC
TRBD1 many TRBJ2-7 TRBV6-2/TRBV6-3 CASSARQGTPSYEQYF TGTGCCAGCAGTGCTCGACAGGGGACCCCCTCCTACGAGCAGTACTTC
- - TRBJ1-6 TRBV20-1 CSARAYLERGDTLHF TGCAGTGCTAGAGCCTACCTCGAAAGGGGGGATACCCTCCACTTT
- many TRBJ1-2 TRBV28 CASSLGVSDSRGRGYTF TGTGCCAGCAGTTTGGGAGTATCGGATAGCAGGGGCAGGGGCTACACCTTC
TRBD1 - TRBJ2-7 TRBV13 CASSLYRGAYEQYF TGTGCCAGCAGCTTATACAGGGGCGCCTACGAGCAGTACTTC
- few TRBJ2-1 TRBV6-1 CASSENQVGNEQFF TGTGCCAGCAGTGAAAACCAGGTTGGCAATGAGCAGTTCTTC
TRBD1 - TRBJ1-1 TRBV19 CASSTRQGSTEAFF TGTGCCAGTAGTACCAGACAGGGGAGCACTGAAGCTTTCTTT
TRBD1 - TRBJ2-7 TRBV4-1 CASSHAQGASYEQYF TGCGCCAGCAGCCATGCCCAGGGGGCCTCCTACGAGCAGTACTTC
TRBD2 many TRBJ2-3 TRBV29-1 CSVEPLAATTDTQYF TGCAGCGTTGAACCCCTAGCGGCGACCACAGATACGCAGTATTTT
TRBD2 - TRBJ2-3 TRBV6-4 CATKVAGGRFDTQYF TGTGCCACCAAAGTAGCGGGAGGGCGCTTTGATACGCAGTATTTT
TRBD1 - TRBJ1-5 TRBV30 CAWGTDSNQPQHF TGTGCCTGGGGGACAGATAGCAATCAGCCCCAGCATTTT
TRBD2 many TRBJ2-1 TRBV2 CASSSAGGPYNEQFF TGTGCCAGCAGTTCCGCGGGAGGGCCTTACAATGAGCAGTTCTTC
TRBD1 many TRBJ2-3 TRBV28 CASSPGQGPDTQYF TGTGCCAGCAGTCCGGGACAGGGTCCAGATACGCAGTATTTT
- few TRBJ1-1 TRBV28 CASSLLPVNTEAFF TGTGCCAGCAGTTTATTACCAGTGAACACTGAAGCTTTCTTT
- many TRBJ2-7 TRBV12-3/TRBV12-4 CASSSVLGEQYF TGTGCCAGCAGCTCCGTCCTGGGGGAGCAGTACTTC
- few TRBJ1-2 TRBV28 CASSLEASRGYTF TGTGCCAGCAGTCTAGAGGCATCCAGGGGCTACACCTTC
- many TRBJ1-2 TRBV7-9 CASSTGTVYGYTF TGTGCCAGCAGCACCGGGACGGTGTATGGCTACACCTTC
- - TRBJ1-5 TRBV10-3 CAIGYREDQPQHF TGTGCCATCGGATACAGGGAGGATCAGCCCCAGCATTTT
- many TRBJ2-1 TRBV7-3 CASSLSLVNEQFF TGTGCCAGCAGCTTAAGTCTGGTCAATGAGCAGTTCTTC
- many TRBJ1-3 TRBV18 CASSPDSPGNTIYF TGTGCCAGCTCACCAGACAGTCCGGGAAACACCATATATTTT
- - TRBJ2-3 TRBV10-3 CATAWGTTDTQYF TGTGCCACCGCCTGGGGTACGACAGATACGCAGTATTTT
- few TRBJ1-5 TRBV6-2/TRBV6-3 CASSYPQGASSNQPQHF TGTGCCAGCAGTTACCCCCAGGGAGCAAGCAGCAATCAGCCCCAGCATTTT
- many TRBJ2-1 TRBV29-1 CSVDEPGSNEQFF TGCAGCGTTGATGAGCCAGGGAGCAATGAGCAGTTCTTC
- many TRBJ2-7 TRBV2 CASSESRPGGEQYF TGTGCCAGCAGTGAATCGCGGCCAGGCGGAGAGCAGTACTTC
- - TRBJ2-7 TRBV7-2 CASSQGGWSEQYF TGTGCCAGCAGCCAGGGGGGTTGGAGCGAGCAGTACTTC
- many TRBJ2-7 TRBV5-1 CASSSRMSLLDEQYF TGCGCCAGCAGCTCCCGGATGTCTCTTCTGGACGAGCAGTACTTC
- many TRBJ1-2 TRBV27 CASSHGEGYGYTF TGTGCCAGCAGTCATGGGGAAGGATATGGCTACACCTTC
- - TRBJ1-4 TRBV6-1 CASTPDRASEKLFF TGTGCCAGCACTCCGGACCGAGCTAGTGAAAAACTGTTTTTT
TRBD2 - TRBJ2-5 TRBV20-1 CSARTRTSVETQYF TGCAGTGCTAGAACGCGGACTAGCGTAGAGACCCAGTACTTC
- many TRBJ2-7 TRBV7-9 CASSPTSYEQYF TGTGCCAGCAGCCCGACTTCCTACGAGCAGTACTTC